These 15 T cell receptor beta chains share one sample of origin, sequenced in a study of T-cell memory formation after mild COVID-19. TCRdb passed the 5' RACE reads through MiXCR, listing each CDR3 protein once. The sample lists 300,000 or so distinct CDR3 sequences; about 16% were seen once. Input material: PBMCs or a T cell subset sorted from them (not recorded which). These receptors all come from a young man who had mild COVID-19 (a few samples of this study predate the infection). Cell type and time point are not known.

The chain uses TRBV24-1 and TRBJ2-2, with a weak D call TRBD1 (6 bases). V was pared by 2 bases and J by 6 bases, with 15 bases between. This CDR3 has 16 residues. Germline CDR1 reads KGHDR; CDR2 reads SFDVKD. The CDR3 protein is CATSDSQGKNAGELFF. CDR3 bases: TGTGCCACCAGTGATTCCCAGGGGAAAAACGCCGGGGAGCTGTTTTTT.

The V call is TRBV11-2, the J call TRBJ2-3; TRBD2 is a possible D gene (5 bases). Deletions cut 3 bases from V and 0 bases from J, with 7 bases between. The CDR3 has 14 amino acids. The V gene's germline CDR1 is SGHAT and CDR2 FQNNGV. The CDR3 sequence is CASSFQRSTDTQYF. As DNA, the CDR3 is TGTGCCAGCAGCTTTCAGCGGAGCACAGATACGCAGTATTTT. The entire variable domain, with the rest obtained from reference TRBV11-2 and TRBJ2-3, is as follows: EAGVAQSPRYKIIEKRQSVAFWCNPISGHATLYWYQQILGQGPKLLIQFQNNGVVDDSQLPKDRFSAERLKGVDSTLKIQPAKLEDSAVYLCASSFQRSTDTQYFGPGTRLTVL.

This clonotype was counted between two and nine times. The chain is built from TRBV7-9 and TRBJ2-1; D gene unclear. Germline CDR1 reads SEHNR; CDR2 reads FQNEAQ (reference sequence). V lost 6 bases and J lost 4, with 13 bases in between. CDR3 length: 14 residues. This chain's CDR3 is CASSSYEGYNEQFF. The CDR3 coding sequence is TGTGCCAGCAGTTCCTACGAAGGGTACAATGAGCAGTTCTTC.

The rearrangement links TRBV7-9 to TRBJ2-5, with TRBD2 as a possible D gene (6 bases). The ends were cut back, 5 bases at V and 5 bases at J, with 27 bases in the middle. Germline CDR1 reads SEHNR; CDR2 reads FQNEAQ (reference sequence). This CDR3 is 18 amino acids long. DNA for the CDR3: TGTGCCAGCAGCCGGGGAAGTCGGTCGTCCGGGAGAGTGGAGACCCAGTACTTC. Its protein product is CASSRGSRSSGRVETQYF.

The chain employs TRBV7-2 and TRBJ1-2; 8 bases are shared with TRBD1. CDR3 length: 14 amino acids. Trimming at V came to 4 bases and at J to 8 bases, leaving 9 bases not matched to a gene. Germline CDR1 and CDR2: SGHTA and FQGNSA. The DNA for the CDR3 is TGTGCCAGCAGCTCAGGACAGGGAACGGGCGGCTACACCTTC. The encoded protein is CASSSGQGTGGYTF. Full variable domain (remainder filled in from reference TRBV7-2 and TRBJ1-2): GAGVSQSPSNKVTEKGKDVELRCDPISGHTALYWYRQSLGQGLEFLIYFQGNSAPDKSGLPSDRFSAERTGGSVSTLTIQRTQQEDSAVYLCASSSGQGTGGYTFGSGTRLTVV.

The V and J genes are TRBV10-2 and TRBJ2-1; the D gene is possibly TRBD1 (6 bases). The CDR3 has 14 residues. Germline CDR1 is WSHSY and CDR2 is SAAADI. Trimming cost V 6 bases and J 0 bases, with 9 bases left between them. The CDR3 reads CASSGRGSYNEQFF. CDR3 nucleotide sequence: TGCGCCAGCAGCGGCAGGGGCTCCTACAATGAGCAGTTCTTC.

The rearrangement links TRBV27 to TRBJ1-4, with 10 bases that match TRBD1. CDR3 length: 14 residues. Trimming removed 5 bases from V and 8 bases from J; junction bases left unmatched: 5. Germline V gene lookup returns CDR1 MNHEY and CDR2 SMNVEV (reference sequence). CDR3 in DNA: TGTGCCAGCAGTAAAGGGACAGGGGCCGAAAAACTGTTTTTT. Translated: CASSKGTGAEKLFF. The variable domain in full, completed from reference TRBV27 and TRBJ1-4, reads EAQVTQNPRYLITVTGKKLTVTCSQNMNHEYMSWYRQDPGLGLRQIYYSMNVEVTDKGDVPEGYKVSRKEKRNFPLILESPSPNQTSLYFCASSKGTGAEKLFFGSGTQLSVL.

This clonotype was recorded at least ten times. As DNA, the CDR3 is TGTGCCATCAGTGAGCCGGGGGCGGACAATCAGCCCCAGCATTTT. Residues: CAISEPGADNQPQHF. V usage is TRBV10-3 and J usage is TRBJ1-5; D is perhaps TRBD1 (6 bases). Trimming cost V 2 bases and J 3 bases, with 11 bases left between them. Per germline, CDR1 ENHRY and CDR2 SYGVKD. The CDR3 loop spans 15 amino acids.

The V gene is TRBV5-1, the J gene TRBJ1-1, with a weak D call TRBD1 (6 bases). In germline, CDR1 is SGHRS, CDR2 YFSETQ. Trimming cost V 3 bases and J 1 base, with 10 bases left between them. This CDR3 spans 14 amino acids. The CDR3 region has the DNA TGCGCCAGCAGCTGGGTACAGGGGAACACTGAAGCTTTCTTT. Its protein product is CASSWVQGNTEAFF.

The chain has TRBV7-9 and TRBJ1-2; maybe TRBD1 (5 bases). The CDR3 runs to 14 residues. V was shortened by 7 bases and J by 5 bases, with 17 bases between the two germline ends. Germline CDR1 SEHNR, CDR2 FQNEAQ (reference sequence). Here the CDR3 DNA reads TGTGCCAGCACGCCTAGGGGAGTTCATTATGGCTACACCTTC. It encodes CASTPRGVHYGYTF.

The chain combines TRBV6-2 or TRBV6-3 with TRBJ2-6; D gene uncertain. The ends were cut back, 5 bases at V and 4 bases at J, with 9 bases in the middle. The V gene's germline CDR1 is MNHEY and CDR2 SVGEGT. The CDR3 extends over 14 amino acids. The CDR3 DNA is TGTGCCAGCAGTAGGGTCACCGGGGCCAACGTCCTGACTTTC. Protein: CASSRVTGANVLTF.

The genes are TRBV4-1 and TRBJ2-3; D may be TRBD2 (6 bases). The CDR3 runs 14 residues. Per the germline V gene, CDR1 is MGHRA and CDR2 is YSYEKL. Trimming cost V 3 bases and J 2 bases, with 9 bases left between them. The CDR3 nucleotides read TGCGCCAGCAGCCAGGGGGAGGTCACAGATACGCAGTATTTT. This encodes CASSQGEVTDTQYF.

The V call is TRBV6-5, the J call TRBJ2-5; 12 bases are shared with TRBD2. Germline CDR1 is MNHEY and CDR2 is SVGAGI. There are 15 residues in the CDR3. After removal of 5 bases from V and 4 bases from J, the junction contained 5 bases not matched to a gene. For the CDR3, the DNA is TGTGCCAGCAGTCGCCCGACTAGCGGGGGAGAGACCCAGTACTTC. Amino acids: CASSRPTSGGETQYF.

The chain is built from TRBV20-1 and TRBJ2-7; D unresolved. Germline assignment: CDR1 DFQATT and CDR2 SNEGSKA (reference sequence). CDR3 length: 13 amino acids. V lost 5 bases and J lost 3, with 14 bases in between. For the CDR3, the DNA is TGCAGTGCTCGACGGAGCTTTCACTACGAGCAGTACTTC. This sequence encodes CSARRSFHYEQYF.

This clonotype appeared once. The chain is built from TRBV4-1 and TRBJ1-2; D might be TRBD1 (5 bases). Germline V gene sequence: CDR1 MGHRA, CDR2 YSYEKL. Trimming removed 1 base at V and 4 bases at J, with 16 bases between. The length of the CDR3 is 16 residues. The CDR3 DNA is TGCGCCAGCAGCCAAGGGCCATTTGGGGGGGGCTATGGCTACACCTTC. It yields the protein CASSQGPFGGGYGYTF.